The 13 T cell receptor beta chains given below trace back to one sample, sequenced in a study of shared clonotypes between healthy human individuals. The assay was immunoSEQ multiplex PCR, and TCRdb's table has in-frame clones only and misses some. Found here are about a million clones, 70% to 85% of them singletons; the top ten hold about 0.89%. Sequencing used memory CD4+ T cells from PBMCs. Subset denoted: CD45RA-negative fraction. Every receptor here comes from a man between 18 and 35 years old in good health. Some clones in this sample may be carry-over from other donors' samples.

V usage is TRBV5-1 and J usage is TRBJ2-3; the D is unclear. The CDR3 has 15 residues. Germline V CDR1 and CDR2: SGHRS, YFSETQ. Trimming stripped 4 bases from V and 0 bases from J, with 12 bases between. The CDR3 spells CASSLTPSSTDTQYF. The CDR3 DNA sequence: TGCGCCAGCAGCCTGACTCCTTCTAGCACAGATACGCAGTATTTT.

The chain couples TRBV11-1 to TRBJ2-2; 14 nucleotides align to TRBD2. V gave up 5 bases and J gave up 8 bases; unmatched junction bases: 10. The germline V gene encodes CDR1 SGHAT and CDR2 FQDESV (reference sequence). The CDR3 loop spans 17 amino acids. Here the CDR3 reads CASSLRSGLAGAGELFF. CDR3 DNA sequence: TGTGCCAGCAGCCTCCGGTCGGGACTAGCGGGAGCGGGGGAGCTGTTTTTT.

This clone has a handful of counts. CDR3 sequence: CASSDGSAGYNEQFF. The CDR3 nucleotides are TGTGCCAGTAGTGACGGGTCCGCCGGGTACAATGAGCAGTTCTTC. The chain uses TRBV19 and TRBJ2-1; no firm D call. The CDR3 is 15 amino acids. CDR1 is LNHDA and CDR2 is SQIVND in the germline V gene (reference sequence). V was pared by 5 bases and J by 4 bases, with 15 bases between.

The rearrangement joins TRBV19 to TRBJ1-1, with TRBD1 as a possible D gene (6 bases). The CDR3 sequence is 15 residues long. V was clipped by 7 bases and J by 2 bases, with 17 bases between them. Germline-derived CDR1 and CDR2 are LNHDA and SQIVND (reference sequence). The CDR3: CASTPGGGTNTEAFF. As DNA, the CDR3 is TGTGCCAGTACCCCCGGGGGGGGCACTAACACTGAAGCTTTCTTT.

The table lists this clone with a few counts. This sequence joins TRBV2 and TRBJ2-1; TRBD2 aligns across 11 bases. The CDR3 runs 20 residues. Germline V lookup: CDR1 SNHLY, CDR2 FYNNEI. Germline trimming cut 6 bases from V and 2 bases from J; bases unmatched to any gene: 18. The CDR3 sequence: CASRHRTSGSFQNAYNEQFF. The CDR3 DNA reads as TGTGCCAGCAGACACCGAACTAGCGGGAGTTTTCAAAACGCCTACAATGAGCAGTTCTTC.

This chain joins TRBV18 and TRBJ1-3; D not resolved. CDR3 length equals 15 residues. The ends were cut back, 2 bases at V and 0 bases at J, with 8 bases in the middle. Germline lookup yields CDR1 KGHSH and CDR2 LQKENI. The DNA of the CDR3 is TGTGCCAGCTCACCAGTAAGCCCCTCTGGAAACACCATATATTTT. As protein: CASSPVSPSGNTIYF. Filled out from reference TRBV18 and TRBJ1-3, the complete variable domain reads NAGVMQNPRHLVRRRGQEARLRCSPMKGHSHVYWYRQLPEEGLKFMVYLQKENIIDESGMPKERFSAEFPKEGPSILRIQQVVRGDSAAYFCASSPVSPSGNTIYFGEGSWLTVV.

As for this clone: A much larger clone lies a single base off, so this may be a read error. The CDR3 nucleotides read TGTGCCAGCAGCCAGTCGGGCGGGACGAACACCGGGGAGCTGTTTTTT. It specifies CASSQSGGTNTGELFF. The chain uses TRBV11-2 and TRBJ2-2; TRBD2 might be the D (6 bases). The germline V gene has CDR1 SGHAT and CDR2 FQNNGV. This CDR3 region has 16 residues. V was pared by 5 bases and J by 0 bases, with 13 bases between.

Only a few counts were recorded for this clone. The chain combines TRBV4-1 with TRBJ2-7; no clear D gene. Trimming took 4 bases from V and 5 from J, leaving 12 bases between them. The CDR3 is 13 residues long. Germline V gene lookup returns CDR1 MGHRA and CDR2 YSYEKL. The CDR3 DNA is TGCGCCAGCAGCCGTGTGCCTAGAAACGAGCAGTACTTC. This sequence encodes CASSRVPRNEQYF.

The V and J genes are TRBV7-2 and TRBJ2-7; 10 bases match TRBD1. V shed 1 base, J shed 5 bases, and the junction held 5 bases outside the gene matches. CDR3 length equals 15 residues. Germline loops: CDR1 SGHTA, CDR2 FQGNSA. The CDR3 reads CASSLVGDRGNEQYF. The CDR3 coding sequence is TGTGCCAGCAGCTTAGTGGGGGACAGGGGCAACGAGCAGTACTTC.

The rearrangement links TRBV5-1 to TRBJ2-7, with 9 bases identical to TRBD2. CDR1 is SGHRS, CDR2 YFSETQ, per germline. J was trimmed by 4 bases and V by 0 bases; bases with no gene match: 5. The CDR3 extends over 15 amino acids. CDR3 sequence (DNA): TGCGCCAGCAGCTTGGGCGGGAGGGGGTTATACGAGCAGTACTTC. The encoded protein is CASSLGGRGLYEQYF. The entire variable domain, with the rest obtained from reference TRBV5-1 and TRBJ2-7, is as follows: KAGVTQTPRYLIKTRGQQVTLSCSPISGHRSVSWYQQTPGQGLQFLFEYFSETQRNKGNFPGRFSGRQFSNSRSEMNVSTLELGDSALYLCASSLGGRGLYEQYFGPGTRLTVT.

The chain recombines TRBV5-1 with TRBJ2-1; D possibly corresponds to TRBD2 (5 bases). V lost 0 bases, J lost 10 bases, and 11 bases lay in between. There are 13 residues in the CDR3. Germline V lookup: CDR1 SGHRS, CDR2 YFSETQ. CDR3 sequence (DNA): TGCGCCAGCAGCTTGGCCCCTGAGCGGGAGCAGTTCTTC. It is translated as CASSLAPEREQFF.

The sample holds one count of this clone. The gene calls are TRBV29-1 and TRBJ2-1, with 12 positions matching TRBD2. V lost 4 bases and J lost 0; bases outside the gene matches: 13. The CDR3 consists of 19 residues. CDR1 SQVTM and CDR2 ANQGSEA come from the germline V gene. The CDR3 sequence is CSVVRTSGAPTSSYNEQFF. For the CDR3, the DNA is TGCAGCGTTGTTCGGACTAGCGGGGCCCCTACCAGCTCCTACAATGAGCAGTTCTTC.

The chain recombines TRBV5-3 with TRBJ2-1; the match to TRBD1 covers 8 bases. TRBV5-3 is reported as an ORF; its role is uncertain. J was trimmed by 7 bases and V by 0 bases; bases with no gene match: 9. The length of the CDR3 is 16 residues. CDR3 DNA: TGTGCCAGAAGCTTGGCCGTCGGACAGGGTTCTAATGAGCAGTTCTTC. This gives the protein CARSLAVGQGSNEQFF.